This T cell receptor (beta chain) was retrieved from a study of Ad26.COV2.S vaccination and SARS-CoV-2 variants (dated by TCRdb to 2020 to 2022). In terms of the full investigation: Donors in the vaccine arm were drawn from COV1001, a multicentre, randomized, double-blind, placebo-controlled phase I-IIa trial testing Ad26.COV2.S in healthy adults. Ad26.COV2.S was given intramuscularly at 5x10^10 or 1x10^11 viral particles, as a single shot or as two shots 56 days apart. The specificity and breadth of SARS-CoV-2-reactive T cell receptors after Ad26.COV2.S vaccination were assessed by TCRbeta repertoire sequencing. The TCR-sequenced set comprised about 32 samples: around 20 Ad26.COV2.S vaccine recipients, 5 placebo recipients and 8 SARS-CoV-2 convalescent individuals. Trial participants were randomized into five groups of five, in which low-dose or high-dose Ad26.COV2.S was given once or twice, or placebo was given on both occasions. Investigators did not know the trial group allocation while performing experiments and assessing outcomes.

The label giving this sample's treatment or condition can be read as: around 19 received Ad26.COV2.S at low or high dose, single or two shots; 5 received placebo; per-sample allocation not given. For vaccine and placebo recipients, the sequenced repertoires came from samples collected on day 63 after the first injection. Between 29 July and 7 August 2020, Cohort 1b enrolled about 27 adults aged 18-55 years at one site in Boston, USA. Ad26.COV2.S was a replication-incompetent adenovirus type 26 vector expressing a prefusion-stabilized SARS-CoV-2 spike protein from the original Wuhan strain. Regarding this clone: This clone's antigen is unknown. Qualities for individual bases were not recorded, and no much larger clone is one base off.

Inclusive of the bounding cysteine and phenylalanine, the CDR3 is 15 residues long. The CDR3 DNA has 45 bases and is translated from base 1. Cut back by 4 bases and 11 bases, the V and J ends lie 21 bases apart. Via the germline V gene, CDR1 is MNHEY and CDR2 SVGEGT. TCRbeta CDR3 regions were sequenced with the immunoSEQ Assay. After extraction, genomic DNA underwent amplification by bias-controlled multiplex PCR, followed by high-throughput sequencing. Under the source paper's analysis protocol: To quantify the absolute abundance of every unique TCRbeta CDR3 region, sequences were collapsed and filtered. T cell fraction was estimated by normalizing TCRbeta template counts to usable DNA, which was measured by amplifying reference genes present in all nucleated cells. Repertoire TCRs were annotated as SARS-CoV-2-specific by exact matching of V gene, CDR3 amino acid sequence and J gene to a known reactive TCR set. The reference SARS-CoV-2 TCR set came from MIRA and was filtered for enrichment in COVID-19-positive ImmuneCODE repertoires, removing public or cross-reactive TCRs. Drawing on the MIRA antigens, annotated TCRs were analysed further at the level of specific ORF or position within ORF. Breadth was defined as the number of annotated unique rearrangements divided by the total number of unique productive rearrangements, and depth was defined as the summed frequency of the annotated unique rearrangements. TCR breadth was compared between groups using two-sided Wilcoxon rank-sum tests. TCRdb re-hosts the immuneACCESS table, in-frame sequences only. Its copies lack some clones; in the studies checked, an unresolved V gene accounts for under half of them, and the cause for the rest is not known. V and J calls and clone size come straight from that table; D and trimming were deduced from the DNA. For this sample the table gives about 410,000 clones, of which roughly nine tenths were detected only once. The ten largest clonotypes hold 3.5% of the sample.

What the work shows at the level of the full study, not this receptor alone: The study was not powered to compare responses between vaccine doses or regimens. Comparable non-spike TCR breadth was observed between vaccine and placebo recipients, consistent with only spike being contained in the vaccine. Spike-specific TCR breadth was higher in Ad26.COV2.S recipients than in placebo recipients (P = 0.0014). After vaccination, substantial breadth of spike-specific CD8+ and CD4+ T cell responses was reported. It was noted by the authors that total T cell responses may have been underestimated by the TCR breadth and depth analyses.

The rearrangement combines TRBV6-2 or TRBV6-3 with TRBJ1-5, with the D gene too uncertain to name. This receptor was identified in a person between 18 and 59 years old who received the Ad26.COV2.S COVID-19 vaccine or a placebo. The sequenced sample was peripheral blood, obtained in a trial of Ad26.COV2.S vaccine versus placebo. For the CDR3, the sequence is CASSSTRVRDLAQHF. In nucleotides, the sequence is TGTGCCAGCAGTTCGACGAGGGTGAGGGATTTGGCCCAGCATTTT.